This T cell receptor beta chain emerged from a study of CXCR3-negative and CXCR3-positive naive CD8 T cells. Study-wide results and limits: Naive CXCR3-positive cells had TRB CDR3s more hydrophobic than those of CXCR3-negative naive cells.

Libraries were UMI-labeled 5' RACE TRB cDNA. TCRdb re-called the 5' RACE reads and shows each CDR3 protein once, DNA omitted. The specimen's table records tens of thousands of distinct CDR3 sequences. Points on this clonotype: Its antigen is currently unknown.

The CDR3 is 14 residues long. CDR1 is MDHEN and CDR2 is SYDVKM in the germline V gene. The rearrangement uses TRBV28 and TRBJ2-7; absent DNA, TCRdb's TRBD1 call cannot be checked. The sample consisted of naive CXCR3+ CD8+ T cells from blood. Subset reported: CD45RO-CCR7+CD27+CD95- naive CD8+ T cells expressing CXCR3 (TNR3+). The TCR was taken from a human donor in good health. Some clones in this sample may be carry-over from other donors' samples. The chain's CDR3 is CASSHPGQGYEQYF.